This T cell receptor beta chain derives from a study of control samples from healthy donors and cancer patients. Trimming removed 5 bases from V and 3 bases from J; junction bases left unmatched: 7. The CDR3 totals 17 residues. CDR1 KGHDR and CDR2 SFDVKD come from the germline V gene. Method: immunoSEQ multiplex PCR; TCRdb's copy keeps in-frame clones and lacks some. The sample contains some 160,000 clones, around nine tenths of which appear only once. This chain uses TRBV24-1 with TRBJ2-2; 11 nucleotides match TRBD2. This sequence originates from a woman under 40 in good health. The sample consisted of blood. DNA of the CDR3: TGTGCCACCAGTGTTGAACTAGCGGGAGCGGACACCGGGGAGCTGTTTTTT. Its protein product is CATSVELAGADTGELFF.